This section outlines one TCR beta chain sequence together with its context. Authors' data handling: Researchers report that nucleated cell counts were estimated from reference gene primer amplification. Sequencing was performed with immunoSEQ multiplex PCR; in TCRdb, only in-frame clones are kept and a portion is missing. The DNA was the basis for D and trimming; V, J and clone size are from that table. The sample has some 200,000 clones, 85% to 90% seen once. The data stem from a study of blood T cell repertoires in COVID-19. The overall study: Sites across the United States, Italy and Spain contributed samples from acute and convalescent COVID-19. From T cells, B-cell-depleted T cells, or PBMCs came the material, which was cDNA or gDNA.

Those enrolled in Seattle joined during active infection and were followed longitudinally afterward. CDR3 size: 16 residues. Trimming took 2 bases from V and 4 from J; bases not matched to a gene: 9. The germline V gene has CDR1 MNHNS and CDR2 SASEGT. This receptor was obtained from a woman in her 70s with COVID-19, enrolled during active disease. V gene TRBV6-1 combines with J gene TRBJ2-7, with 9 positions matching TRBD2. The sequenced sample was peripheral blood. CDR3 residues: CASSEFGGRATYEQYF. The CDR3 nucleotides are TGTGCCAGCAGTGAATTCGGCGGGAGGGCCACTTACGAGCAGTACTTC.